The rows below give T cell receptor beta chains drawn from one sample of a study of shared clonotypes between healthy human individuals. Assay used: immunoSEQ multiplex PCR; TCRdb lists only in-frame clones, some missing. The sample yields 550,000 to 850,000 clones, roughly 70% seen once. Sequenced sample: memory CD4+ T cells sorted from blood. Source of these receptors: a woman aged 25 to 39 in good health. Each CDR3 is given with its conserved first and last residue. The order of the fields is J gene, V gene, clone size, D gene, CDR3 protein. D genes are given only for firm matches. For some rows the clone size is stated as once, few or many, or as a class when expanded; others skip it.

j_call: TRBJ2-7; v_call: TRBV7-2; clone_size: -; d_call: TRBD1; cdr3_aa: CASYTKTRGQNAGQYF
j_call: TRBJ2-3; v_call: TRBV19; clone_size: -; d_call: TRBD2; cdr3_aa: CASSIGSASGSGTDTQYF
j_call: TRBJ2-5; v_call: TRBV5-1; clone_size: -; d_call: TRBD1; cdr3_aa: CASSRGQGVETQYF
j_call: TRBJ2-3; v_call: TRBV7-9; clone_size: -; d_call: -; cdr3_aa: CASSLAGGAWAQYF
j_call: TRBJ2-5; v_call: TRBV5-6; clone_size: -; d_call: TRBD1; cdr3_aa: CASSRGTGQETQYF
j_call: TRBJ2-7; v_call: TRBV6-1; clone_size: -; d_call: -; cdr3_aa: CASSDVGDAYF
j_call: TRBJ2-7; v_call: TRBV7-8; clone_size: few; d_call: TRBD1; cdr3_aa: CASRSRQGARGEQYF
j_call: TRBJ1-1; v_call: TRBV5-1; clone_size: -; d_call: -; cdr3_aa: CASSLNGGMNTEAFF
j_call: TRBJ2-7; v_call: TRBV5-5; clone_size: few; d_call: TRBD2; cdr3_aa: CASRILAGPYEQYF
j_call: TRBJ1-3; v_call: TRBV29-1; clone_size: once; d_call: -; cdr3_aa: CSVVGKSGNTIYF
j_call: TRBJ2-7; v_call: TRBV30; clone_size: -; d_call: -; cdr3_aa: CAWSGSSKSSYEQYF
j_call: TRBJ1-2; v_call: TRBV30; clone_size: -; d_call: TRBD1; cdr3_aa: CAGQGGDGYTF
j_call: TRBJ2-7; v_call: TRBV2; clone_size: -; d_call: TRBD2; cdr3_aa: CASSVGRGPTYEQYF
j_call: TRBJ2-6; v_call: TRBV5-1; clone_size: -; d_call: -; cdr3_aa: CASSQTAGSNVLTF
j_call: TRBJ2-3; v_call: TRBV5-1; clone_size: -; d_call: -; cdr3_aa: CASSFTGIAASTDTQYF
j_call: TRBJ2-2; v_call: TRBV27; clone_size: -; d_call: -; cdr3_aa: CASRGSDPRDPGELFF
j_call: TRBJ1-5; v_call: TRBV6-1; clone_size: few; d_call: -; cdr3_aa: CASSDGTFNQPQHF
j_call: TRBJ2-7; v_call: TRBV28; clone_size: -; d_call: -; cdr3_aa: CASTFSGTVSYEQYF
j_call: TRBJ2-5; v_call: TRBV29-1; clone_size: -; d_call: -; cdr3_aa: CSVRGGGETQYF
j_call: TRBJ1-4; v_call: TRBV28; clone_size: -; d_call: -; cdr3_aa: CASSLSGFNEKLFF
j_call: TRBJ2-7; v_call: TRBV28; clone_size: -; d_call: TRBD2; cdr3_aa: CATNGRTYEQYF
j_call: TRBJ1-3; v_call: TRBV6-6; clone_size: -; d_call: -; cdr3_aa: CASSYSGNTIYF
j_call: TRBJ2-7; v_call: TRBV18; clone_size: -; d_call: -; cdr3_aa: CASSHLTGSYEQYF
j_call: TRBJ2-5; v_call: TRBV28; clone_size: -; d_call: -; cdr3_aa: CASSPPMVPGTQYF
j_call: TRBJ2-7; v_call: TRBV28; clone_size: -; d_call: TRBD1; cdr3_aa: CASSSPGQGADEQYF
j_call: TRBJ2-2; v_call: TRBV5-1; clone_size: -; d_call: -; cdr3_aa: CASSATGNTGELFF